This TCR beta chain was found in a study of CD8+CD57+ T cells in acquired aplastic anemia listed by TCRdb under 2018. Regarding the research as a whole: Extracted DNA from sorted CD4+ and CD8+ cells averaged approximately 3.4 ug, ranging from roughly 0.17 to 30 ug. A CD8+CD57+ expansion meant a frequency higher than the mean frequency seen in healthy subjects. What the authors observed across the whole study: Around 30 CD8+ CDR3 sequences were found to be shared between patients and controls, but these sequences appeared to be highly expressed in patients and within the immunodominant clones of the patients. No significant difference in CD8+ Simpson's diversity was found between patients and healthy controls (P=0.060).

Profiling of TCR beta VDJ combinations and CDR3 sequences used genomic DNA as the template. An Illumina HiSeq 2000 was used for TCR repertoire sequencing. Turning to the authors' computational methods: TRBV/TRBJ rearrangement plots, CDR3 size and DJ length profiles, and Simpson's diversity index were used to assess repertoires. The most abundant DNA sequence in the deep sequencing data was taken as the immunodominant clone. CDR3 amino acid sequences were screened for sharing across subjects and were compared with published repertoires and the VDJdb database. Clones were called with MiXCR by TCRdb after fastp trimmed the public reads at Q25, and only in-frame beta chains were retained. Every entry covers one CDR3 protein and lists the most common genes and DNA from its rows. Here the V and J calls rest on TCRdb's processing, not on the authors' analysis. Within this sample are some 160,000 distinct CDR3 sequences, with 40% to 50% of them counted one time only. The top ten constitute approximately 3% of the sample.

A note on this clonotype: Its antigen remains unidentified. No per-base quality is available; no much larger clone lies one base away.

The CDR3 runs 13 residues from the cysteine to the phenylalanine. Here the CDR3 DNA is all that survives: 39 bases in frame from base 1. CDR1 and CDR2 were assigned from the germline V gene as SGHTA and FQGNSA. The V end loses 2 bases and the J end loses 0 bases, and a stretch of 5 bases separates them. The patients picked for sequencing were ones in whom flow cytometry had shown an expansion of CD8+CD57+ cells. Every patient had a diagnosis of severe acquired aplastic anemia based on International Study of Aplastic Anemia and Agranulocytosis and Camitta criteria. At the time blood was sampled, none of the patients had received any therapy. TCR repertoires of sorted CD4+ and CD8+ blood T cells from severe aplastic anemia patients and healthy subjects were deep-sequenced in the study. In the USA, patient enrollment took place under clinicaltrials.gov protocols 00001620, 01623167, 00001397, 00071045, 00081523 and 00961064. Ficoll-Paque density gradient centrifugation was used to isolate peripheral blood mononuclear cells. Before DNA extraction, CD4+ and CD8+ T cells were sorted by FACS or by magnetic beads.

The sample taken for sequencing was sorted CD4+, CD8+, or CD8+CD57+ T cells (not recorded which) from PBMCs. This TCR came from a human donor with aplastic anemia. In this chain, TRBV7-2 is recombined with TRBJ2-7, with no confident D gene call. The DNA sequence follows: TGTGCCAGCAGCTTACAGGTCTCCTACGAGCAGTACTTC. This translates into CASSLQVSYEQYF. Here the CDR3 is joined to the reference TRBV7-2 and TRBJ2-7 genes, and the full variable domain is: GAGVSQSPSNKVTEKGKDVELRCDPISGHTALYWYRQSLGQGLEFLIYFQGNSAPDKSGLPSDRFSAERTGGSVSTLTIQRTQQEDSAVYLCASSLQVSYEQYFGPGTRLTVT.